Following are 27 T cell receptor beta chains from one sample sequenced in a study of T cells in Graves' hyperthyroidism and ophthalmopathy. Using RNA transcripts as the source, TCR beta CDR3 regions were amplified. An initial round of RT-PCR targeting the TCR CDR3 relied on the HTBI primer set. TCRdb re-analysed the multiplex PCR reads in MiXCR, keeping a single row per CDR3 protein. The sample consists of roughly 420,000 distinct CDR3 sequences, less than 20% of them appearing once. The sequenced sample was blood. The receptors shown here come from a woman in her late teens or twenties with Graves' hyperthyroidism.

This clonotype occurred many times. The chain combines TRBV6-6 with TRBJ1-2; a possible D gene is TRBD1 (6 bases). Germline assignment: CDR1 MNHNY and CDR2 SVGAGI (reference sequence). V lost 0 bases and J 0 bases, leaving 11 bases between the germline ends. The CDR3 has 16 amino acids. As DNA, the CDR3 is TGTGCCAGCAGTTACTCAAGGGGGGGAGCTAACTATGGCTACACCTTC. Its protein is CASSYSRGGANYGYTF.

This clonotype was picked up many times. The rearrangement uses TRBV20-1 and TRBJ2-7, with 8 bases that match TRBD1. V shed 3 bases, J shed 5 bases, and the junction held 9 bases outside the gene matches. The CDR3 runs to 14 residues. The V gene's germline CDR1 is DFQATT and CDR2 SNEGSKA (reference sequence). The CDR3 nucleotides read TGCAGTGCTAGTAGACAGGGGAGTTCCCACGAGCAGTACTTC. Translation: CSASRQGSSHEQYF.

This clonotype was seen at least ten times. The chain carries TRBV20-1 and TRBJ2-1; D is unresolved. Per germline, CDR1 DFQATT and CDR2 SNEGSKA (reference sequence). The CDR3 is 12 residues long. Trimming pared 0 bases from V and 9 bases from J, leaving 9 bases between. The CDR3 spells CSARDIPLEQFF. CDR3 sequence (DNA): TGCAGTGCTAGAGATATTCCCCTTGAGCAGTTCTTC.

The chain combines TRBV2 with TRBJ1-6; 9 nucleotides align to TRBD1. CDR3 length: 16 residues. Germline-derived CDR1 and CDR2 are SNHLY and FYNNEI. Unmatched junction bases numbered 6, after V lost 9 bases and J lost 0 bases. The CDR3 DNA is TGTGCCAGAGGGGACAGGGCAAGCTCCTATAATTCACCCCTCCACTTT. Encoded protein: CARGDRASSYNSPLHF. The full variable domain, rest sourced from reference TRBV2 and TRBJ1-6, is EPEVTQTPSHQVTQMGQEVILRCVPISNHLYFYWYRQILGQKVEFLVSFYNNEISEKSEIFDDQFSVERPDGSNFTLKIRSTKLEDSAMYFCARGDRASSYNSPLHFGNGTRLTVT.

This clonotype was found many times. The rearrangement links TRBV11-3 to TRBJ2-3; 12 bases fit TRBD1. This CDR3 has 17 residues. CDR1 and CDR2 from the germline V gene are SGHNT and YENEEA. V shed 2 bases and J 4 bases; nucleotides not matched to a gene: 7. This chain's CDR3 is CASSLNPGQGAADTQYF. CDR3 coding DNA: TGTGCCAGCAGCTTAAATCCGGGACAGGGGGCCGCAGATACGCAGTATTTT.

The chain links TRBV29-1 to TRBJ2-5; D might be TRBD1 (6 bases). With 2 bases removed from V and 5 bases from J, the gap between germline ends came to 15 bases. The CDR3 length is 14 residues. Per the germline V gene, CDR1 is SQVTM and CDR2 is ANQGSEA. The CDR3 DNA sequence: TGCAGCGTTGAATTGGGGGCGGCACAGGAGACCCAGTACTTC. The encoded protein is CSVELGAAQETQYF.

This chain joins TRBV28 and TRBJ1-5; D is unclear. Deletions cut 6 bases from V and 9 bases from J, with 12 bases between. The CDR3 runs 12 residues. From germline, CDR1 is MDHEN and CDR2 SYDVKM. The CDR3 sequence: CASSTPAGPQHF. CDR3 sequence (DNA): TGTGCCAGCAGCACCCCGGCGGGGCCCCAGCATTTT.

V gene TRBV5-4 combines with J gene TRBJ2-7; 9 nucleotides match TRBD1. This CDR3 region has 16 residues. From germline, CDR1 is SGHNT and CDR2 YYREEE (reference sequence). V shed 2 bases, J shed 4 bases, and the junction held 10 bases outside the gene matches. The CDR3 is CASSFEQGQGQYEQYF. CDR3 nucleotides: TGTGCCAGCAGCTTTGAGCAAGGACAGGGGCAATACGAGCAGTACTTC. Full variable domain (rest looked up from reference TRBV5-4 and TRBJ2-7): ETGVTQSPTHLIKTRGQQVTLRCSSQSGHNTVSWYQQALGQGPQFIFQYYREEENGRGNFPPRFSGLQFPNYSSELNVNALELDDSALYLCASSFEQGQGQYEQYFGPGTRLTVT.

This clonotype was seen repeatedly, ten times or more. This chain links TRBV12-3 or TRBV12-4 with TRBJ2-7; TRBD2 matches at 10 bases. The CDR3 runs 15 residues. With V trimmed by 2 bases and J by 1 base, 2 bases remained unmatched. CDR3: CASSLSSGGSYEQYF. In DNA, the CDR3 is TGTGCCAGCAGTTTATCTAGCGGGGGATCCTACGAGCAGTACTTC.

This clonotype was picked up many times. V and J are TRBV20-1 and TRBJ1-1; no clear D. Trimming shortened V by 3 bases and J by 4 bases, and 9 bases separated the two germline ends. The CDR3 runs 12 residues. The germline CDR1 and CDR2 sequences are DFQATT and SNEGSKA (reference sequence). The DNA for the CDR3 is TGCAGTGCTAGTAAGTCCTCCACTGAAGCTTTCTTT. Its translation is CSASKSSTEAFF.

This clonotype was observed at least ten times. The chain joins TRBV27 to TRBJ1-5; D possibly corresponds to TRBD1 (5 bases). V dropped 6 bases and J dropped 5 bases, with 14 bases sitting between them. Germline CDR1 MNHEY, CDR2 SMNVEV (reference sequence). The CDR3 runs 14 residues. The CDR3, as DNA: TGTGCCAGCAGAGGTATAGGGGCTGATCAGCCCCAGCATTTT. Its protein product is CASRGIGADQPQHF.

A remark on this clonotype: Being one base from a much bigger clone, this may be a read error. J is TRBJ1-1 and V is TRBV20-1; 7 nucleotides agree with TRBD1. J lost 1 base, V lost 5 bases, and 7 bases had no gene match. The germline V gene has CDR1 DFQATT and CDR2 SNEGSKA (reference sequence). The CDR3 runs 14 residues. CDR3 sequence: CSAARGGSNTEAFF. For the CDR3, the DNA is TGCAGTGCTGCCCGAGGGGGCTCGAACACTGAAGCTTTCTTT.

As to this clonotype: This may stem from a read error, because a much larger clone lies one nucleotide away. The chain carries TRBV30 and TRBJ2-1; 7 bases map to TRBD2. The ends lost 4 bases at V and 9 bases at J; junction bases unmatched: 12. CDR1 is GTSNPN and CDR2 is SVGIG in the germline V gene (reference sequence). This CDR3 has 14 amino acids. Here the CDR3 reads CAWNPGGGVSEQFF. The CDR3 nucleotides read TGTGCCTGGAACCCTGGCGGGGGAGTAAGTGAGCAGTTCTTC.

V is TRBV11-3 and J is TRBJ2-1; a possible D gene is TRBD2 (6 bases). CDR1 is SGHNT, CDR2 YENEEA, per germline. There are 14 residues in the CDR3. The V gene lost 8 bases and the J gene lost 6 bases, with 17 bases spanning the gap. The CDR3 region has the DNA TGTGCCAGCGGATCACCCCCGGGAGCCAATGAGCAGTTCTTC. This translates into CASGSPPGANEQFF.

The V gene is TRBV11-2, the J gene TRBJ2-7, with D perhaps assigned TRBD1 or TRBD2 (5 bases each). There are 14 residues in the CDR3. The V gene lost 6 bases and the J gene lost 1 base, with 13 bases spanning the gap. Germline V gene data show CDR1 as SGHAT and CDR2 as FQNNGV. This chain's CDR3 is CASRPGTVSYEQYF. In DNA, the CDR3 is TGTGCCAGCAGGCCCGGGACCGTGTCCTACGAGCAGTACTTC.

This clonotype occurred many times. This chain links TRBV3-1 with TRBJ2-7; unclear D gene. The CDR3 has 12 residues. Germline CDR1 reads LGHDT; CDR2 reads YNNKEL (reference sequence). Trimming stripped 0 bases from V and 5 bases from J, with 5 bases between. CDR3 sequence (DNA): TGTGCCAGCAGCCAAGAATTCCACGAGCAGTACTTC. Its protein is CASSQEFHEQYF.

Ten or more counts support this clonotype. The chain couples TRBV7-3 to TRBJ2-5; weak D call: TRBD2 (7 bases). This CDR3 has 16 residues. Germline V gene data show CDR1 as SGHTA and CDR2 as FQGTGA. The germline V and J ends were trimmed by 6 bases and 1 base, with 18 bases remaining between them. The CDR3 protein is CASSREGGAGQETQYF. The CDR3 region has the DNA TGTGCCAGCAGTCGCGAGGGGGGGGCGGGCCAAGAGACCCAGTACTTC.

This clonotype has ten or more counts. The V and J genes are TRBV5-1 and TRBJ2-1, with D hard to call. The CDR3 runs 14 residues. The germline V and J ends were trimmed by 2 bases and 6 bases, with 12 bases remaining between them. Germline CDR1 reads SGHRS; CDR2 reads YFSETQ. The CDR3 bases are TGCGCCAGCAGCTTCATGACTGGAATCAATGAGCAGTTCTTC. As protein: CASSFMTGINEQFF.

The chain is built from TRBV4-1 and TRBJ2-6, with D hard to call. The CDR3 has 14 residues. V was pared by 3 bases and J by 1 base, with 4 bases between. The germline CDR1 and CDR2 sequences are MGHRA and YSYEKL. In DNA form, the CDR3 reads TGCGCCAGCAGCCATGAATCTGGGGCCAACGTCCTGACTTTC. The encoded protein is CASSHESGANVLTF.

A few counts support this clonotype. The J gene is TRBJ2-3, the V gene TRBV10-3, with D unclear. There are 15 residues in the CDR3. Trimming pared 0 bases from V and 6 bases from J, leaving 13 bases between. Looked up from germline, CDR1 is ENHRY and CDR2 is SYGVKD. In DNA, the CDR3 is TGTGCCATCAGTGAGTCGGGAAATTTAGGGGATACGCAGTATTTT. It encodes CAISESGNLGDTQYF.

The chain employs TRBV4-1 and TRBJ2-1; 13 bases line up with TRBD2. V shed 4 bases and J 4 bases; nucleotides not matched to a gene: 4. Germline V gene data show CDR1 as MGHRA and CDR2 as YSYEKL. The CDR3 extends over 16 amino acids. The CDR3 protein is CASSRGLAGAYNEQFF. CDR3 DNA: TGCGCCAGCAGCCGCGGACTAGCGGGGGCGTACAATGAGCAGTTCTTC.

V usage is TRBV2 and J usage is TRBJ1-1; 7 bases are shared with TRBD1. With 2 bases clipped from V and 4 bases from J, the junction kept 7 bases outside the gene matches. The CDR3 length is 15 residues. CDR1 is SNHLY and CDR2 is FYNNEI in the germline V gene. DNA for the CDR3: TGTGCCAGCAGTGAAACCGGGACAGAGGCCACTGAAGCTTTCTTT. It codes for CASSETGTEATEAFF.

This clonotype appeared many times. V gene TRBV6-5 combines with J gene TRBJ2-1; 10 bases match TRBD2. CDR3 size: 16 residues. Germline-derived CDR1 and CDR2 are MNHEY and SVGAGI. V lost 0 bases and J lost 9; bases outside the gene matches: 8. The CDR3, as DNA: TGTGCCAGCAGTTACTCGGATAGCGGGGGGTACGGTGAGCAGTTCTTC. Protein: CASSYSDSGGYGEQFF.

Ten or more counts support this clonotype. The rearrangement links TRBV28 to TRBJ1-6; 9 bases align to TRBD1. Trimming removed 6 bases from V and 5 bases from J; junction bases left unmatched: 5. The CDR3 covers 15 residues. Per the germline V gene, CDR1 is MDHEN and CDR2 is SYDVKM. CDR3 sequence (DNA): TGTGCCAGCAGCTCTGGGACAGGGAATAATTCACCCCTCCACTTT. Encoded protein: CASSSGTGNNSPLHF.

DNA for the CDR3: TGCGCCAGCAGCCTTCGGGCCCCCCCAGAGAGCTACGAGCAGTACTTC. Protein product: CASSLRAPPESYEQYF. The chain couples TRBV5-1 to TRBJ2-7; no firm D call. Germline loops: CDR1 SGHRS, CDR2 YFSETQ. CDR3 length equals 16 residues. V lost 4 bases to trimming and J lost 3 bases, with 20 bases between them.

This clonotype appeared many times. The chain couples TRBV12-3 or TRBV12-4 to TRBJ2-5, with 7 bases identical to TRBD1. The V and J ends lost 9 bases and 7 bases, in that order; junction bases with no gene match: 11. The CDR3 consists of 13 residues. The CDR3 DNA reads TGTGCCAGTTCATCGGGACAGTCCACGACCCAGTACTTC. Translation: CASSSGQSTTQYF.

This clonotype was detected many times. The chain combines TRBV2 with TRBJ2-1; D is ambiguous. Trimming shortened V by 4 bases and J by 2 bases, and 3 bases separated the two germline ends. CDR3 length equals 12 residues. Germline V gene data show CDR1 as SNHLY and CDR2 as FYNNEI. The CDR3 reads CASSATYNEQFF. CDR3 DNA sequence: TGTGCCAGCAGTGCGACCTACAATGAGCAGTTCTTC. Drawing the rest from reference TRBV2 and TRBJ2-1, the complete variable domain is EPEVTQTPSHQVTQMGQEVILRCVPISNHLYFYWYRQILGQKVEFLVSFYNNEISEKSEIFDDQFSVERPDGSNFTLKIRSTKLEDSAMYFCASSATYNEQFFGPGTRLTVL.